One sample yielded the 15 T cell receptor beta chains listed below, sequenced in a study of blood T cell repertoires in COVID-19. Only in-frame clones appear in the TCRdb table, and some are missing; sequencing was by immunoSEQ multiplex PCR. The data hold 350,000 to 450,000 clones, with 75% to 90% observed a single time. The sample consisted of peripheral blood. The origin of the receptors is a woman aged 18-29 years with acute or convalescent COVID-19.

The CDR3 DNA reads as TGTGCCAGCAGCCAAGGGGAGGACTTCGCCAATGAGCAGTTCTTC. It codes for CASSQGEDFANEQFF. This chain uses TRBV4-2 with TRBJ2-1; the D gene is possibly TRBD2 (6 bases). V was cut by 1 base and J by 6 bases, with 13 bases left in between. Germline loops: CDR1 LGHNA, CDR2 YNFKEQ. The CDR3 consists of 15 residues.

This clone was detected once. This sequence joins TRBV5-6 and TRBJ1-2; 10 bases are a match to TRBD1. The CDR3 is 17 residues long. J was trimmed by 0 bases and V by 4 bases; bases with no gene match: 9. Germline CDR1 is SGHDT and CDR2 is YYEEEE. CDR3 coding DNA: TGTGCCAGCAGCCCTGACAGGGGGCGACTGACTAACTATGGCTACACCTTC. It is translated as CASSPDRGRLTNYGYTF.

V is TRBV6-5 and J is TRBJ1-5; D not certain. CDR3 length: 12 residues. Trimming cost V 6 bases and J 7 bases, with 10 bases left between them. Germline V gene data show CDR1 as MNHEY and CDR2 as SVGAGI. This CDR3 is CASRRAEQPQHF. The CDR3 DNA follows: TGTGCCAGCAGGAGGGCCGAGCAGCCCCAGCATTTT.

V is TRBV6-5 and J is TRBJ1-6, with 9 bases matching TRBD1. J gave up 3 bases and V 6 bases, and 0 bases lay outside the gene matches. Germline CDR1 reads MNHEY; CDR2 reads SVGAGI. CDR3 size: 14 residues. The CDR3 loop is CASRGQGYNSPLHF. The CDR3 DNA sequence: TGTGCCAGCAGGGGACAGGGCTATAATTCACCCCTCCACTTT.

The chain carries TRBV4-1 and TRBJ2-3, with D perhaps TRBD1 (5 bases). V lost 0 bases to trimming and J lost 0 bases, with 13 bases between them. Germline CDR1 and CDR2: MGHRA and YSYEKL. The CDR3 totals 17 residues. CDR3 region: CASSQEPPGISTDTQYF. CDR3 DNA: TGCGCCAGCAGCCAAGAGCCCCCAGGGATTAGCACAGATACGCAGTATTTT.

The chain uses TRBV7-9 and TRBJ2-5; 7 bases line up with TRBD2. The CDR3 is made up of 16 amino acids. Germline CDR1 and CDR2: SEHNR and FQNEAQ (reference sequence). The V segment lost 3 bases and the J segment 0 bases; nucleotides outside the gene matches: 7. CDR3 protein: CASSFSTSLYQETQYF. As DNA, the CDR3 is TGTGCCAGCAGCTTCTCGACTAGCCTGTACCAAGAGACCCAGTACTTC.

This chain connects TRBV10-1 to TRBJ1-3; D is ambiguous. V was clipped by 11 bases and J by 0 bases, with 8 bases between them. The V gene's germline CDR1 is WNHNN and CDR2 SYGVQD (reference sequence). This CDR3 comprises 12 residues. The CDR3 DNA reads as TGCGCCCAAACCGGCTCTGGAAACACCATATATTTT. Protein sequence: CAQTGSGNTIYF.

The CDR3 sequence is CASSLVGDRGHEQYF. The CDR3 region has the DNA TGTGCCAGCAGCTTAGTGGGGGACAGGGGCCACGAGCAGTACTTC. The gene calls are TRBV7-9 and TRBJ2-7; 10 positions match TRBD1. The CDR3 loop spans 15 amino acids. Unmatched junction bases numbered 5, after V lost 1 base and J lost 5 bases. The germline CDR1 and CDR2 sequences are SEHNR and FQNEAQ (reference sequence).

The chain recombines TRBV27 with TRBJ2-7, with D perhaps TRBD1 (5 bases). CDR1 is MNHEY and CDR2 is SMNVEV in the germline V gene (reference sequence). V shed 6 bases and J shed 4 bases, with 19 bases lying between them. CDR3 length: 15 amino acids. CDR3 nucleotide sequence: TGTGCCAGCAGATCCCAGGTGATAGGGGTTTACGAGCAGTACTTC. Its protein is CASRSQVIGVYEQYF.

V and J are TRBV28 and TRBJ1-1, with 12 bases matching TRBD1. Germline assignment: CDR1 MDHEN and CDR2 SYDVKM. V was clipped by 5 bases and J by 3 bases; unmatched bases: 13. The CDR3 runs to 18 residues. The CDR3 reads CASSPKRRDRGLHTEAFF. CDR3 nucleotide sequence: TGTGCCAGCAGTCCAAAACGCCGGGACAGGGGGCTGCACACTGAAGCTTTCTTT.

This chain joins TRBV9 and TRBJ2-5, with TRBD1 as a possible D gene (6 bases). CDR3 size: 14 residues. The V end lost 0 bases, the J end lost 5 bases, and 11 bases lay between the germline ends. The germline V gene has CDR1 SGDLS and CDR2 YYNGEE. CDR3 region: CASSVEQGRETQYF. For the CDR3, the DNA is TGTGCCAGCAGCGTAGAACAGGGCCGCGAGACCCAGTACTTC.

This chain links TRBV19 with TRBJ2-3; D gene uncertain. The CDR3 length is 14 residues. Trimming shortened V by 3 bases and J by 0 bases, and 7 bases separated the two germline ends. Germline lookup yields CDR1 LNHDA and CDR2 SQIVND (reference sequence). The CDR3 sequence is CASSMTPSTDTQYF. The CDR3 DNA follows: TGTGCCAGTAGTATGACACCTAGCACAGATACGCAGTATTTT.

The V gene is TRBV10-2, the J gene TRBJ2-3, with D perhaps TRBD1 (5 bases). Trimming took off 6 bases at V and 5 bases at J, with 9 bases between the two ends. The CDR3 spans 12 residues. Germline V CDR1 and CDR2: WSHSY, SAAADI. This CDR3 reads CASREGEDTQYF. In DNA form, the CDR3 reads TGCGCCAGCAGGGAAGGGGAAGATACGCAGTATTTT.

Only a few counts were recorded for this clone. The rearrangement uses TRBV7-8 and TRBJ2-5; possibly TRBD2 for D (6 bases). The germline gives CDR1 SGHVS, CDR2 FQNEAQ. This CDR3 has 14 amino acids. V shed 7 bases and J shed 1 base, with 13 bases lying between them. The CDR3 region has the DNA TGTGCCAGCATTAAACGGGACTCCCAAGAGACCCAGTACTTC. Protein sequence: CASIKRDSQETQYF.

The chain joins TRBV19 to TRBJ2-7; D perhaps matches TRBD2 (5 bases). From germline, CDR1 is LNHDA and CDR2 SQIVND (reference sequence). The CDR3 runs 14 residues. The germline V and J ends were trimmed by 2 bases and 7 bases, with 15 bases remaining between them. The chain's CDR3 is CASSIIPDGGEQYF. The CDR3 DNA reads as TGTGCCAGTAGTATAATCCCGGACGGCGGGGAGCAGTACTTC.